The 14 T cell receptor beta chains below come from one sample, sequenced in a study of blood T cells in healthy people across ages. For the second PCR, which ran for about 6 to 11 cycles, a sample-barcoded 5' primer and a J-beta primer mix were used. TCRdb passed the 5' RACE reads through MiXCR, listing each CDR3 protein once. The sample shows about a million distinct CDR3 sequences, under 40% of them seen only once. The sample was blood. The receptors come from a man between 18 and 29 years old in good health.

This clonotype has more than one count but fewer than ten. The chain uses TRBV6-5 and TRBJ2-5; D remains ambiguous. The CDR3 sequence is 13 residues long. Trimming took off 4 bases at V and 7 bases at J, with 13 bases between the two ends. Germline V gene sequence: CDR1 MNHEY, CDR2 SVGAGI. The CDR3 region has the DNA TGTGCCAGCAGTTTCTTTGGGTCTAGGACCCAGTACTTC. Its translation is CASSFFGSRTQYF.

The chain combines TRBV5-1 with TRBJ2-6; no definite D call. V lost 1 base and J lost 0, with 8 bases in between. Germline V CDR1 and CDR2: SGHRS, YFSETQ. The CDR3 covers 16 residues. The CDR3 bases are TGCGCCAGCAGCTTGTCCACGTTCTCTGGGGCCAACGTCCTGACTTTC. Residues: CASSLSTFSGANVLTF.

On this clonotype: One end of the junction does not line up with germline, which may come from a read error. The chain recombines TRBV4-1 with TRBJ1-1; unclear D gene. The CDR3 totals 11 residues. From germline, CDR1 is MGHRA and CDR2 YSYEKL. The CDR3 DNA reads as TGCGCCAGCAAAGCGAACGCTGAAGCTTTCTTT. Its protein product is CASKANAEAFF.

V is TRBV10-3 and J is TRBJ2-1, with 8 bases matching TRBD2. This CDR3 is built from 13 residues. V was clipped by 10 bases and J by 4 bases; unmatched bases: 6. The germline V gene has CDR1 ENHRY and CDR2 SYGVKD. The CDR3 DNA is TGTGCCAGCACTAGCGGAATGTACAATGAGCAGTTCTTC. Its translation is CASTSGMYNEQFF.

Remarks on this clonotype: One end of the junction varies from germline; a read error may be responsible. This sequence joins TRBV6-1 and TRBJ2-3; D remains ambiguous. CDR3 length equals 16 residues. The germline gives CDR1 MNHNS, CDR2 SASEGT. The CDR3 DNA reads TGTGCCGGCAGTGAAGAAGGACGGGCGTACACAGATACGCAGTATTTT. It is translated as CAGSEEGRAYTDTQYF.

As concerns this clonotype: A read error may explain this, as a much larger clone is one base away. The chain uses TRBV7-2 and TRBJ1-5; D is unclear. Germline V gene sequence: CDR1 SGHTA, CDR2 FQGNSA. Trimming shortened V by 5 bases and J by 1 base, and 6 bases separated the two germline ends. CDR3 length: 13 amino acids. CDR3 DNA: TGTGCCAGCAGCGACAACAGCAATCAGCCCCAGCATTTT. This translates into CASSDNSNQPQHF.

This clonotype was picked up a small number of times. The chain employs TRBV20-1 and TRBJ1-1, with D hard to call. The CDR3 is 14 amino acids. Germline V gene sequence: CDR1 DFQATT, CDR2 SNEGSKA (reference sequence). V was cut by 2 bases and J by 10 bases, with 20 bases left in between. DNA for the CDR3: TGCAGTGCTAGAATCCTTGGGCCCTCCCAAGTAGCTTTCTTT. Amino acid sequence: CSARILGPSQVAFF.

Concerning this clonotype: The junction departs from the called germline gene at one end, perhaps through a read error. The V and J genes are TRBV12-3 or TRBV12-4 and TRBJ1-1; D is unresolved. CDR3 length equals 13 residues. The CDR3 loop is CASSLRPDTGAFF. CDR3 sequence (DNA): TGTGCCAGCAGTTTACGGCCTGACACTGGAGCTTTCTTT.

The chain joins TRBV4-1 to TRBJ2-5; TRBD2 agrees at 12 bases. The J call may be incorrect, as the DNA end agrees better with TRBJ2-7. The length of the CDR3 is 16 residues. Per the germline V gene, CDR1 is MGHRA and CDR2 is YSYEKL. The CDR3 loop reads CASSPRTSGNSYEQYF. The CDR3, as DNA: TGCGCCAGCAGCCCCCGGACTAGCGGGAACTCCTACGAGCAGTACTTC.

This clonotype showed up many times. The V gene is TRBV10-3, the J gene TRBJ1-2, with D possibly being TRBD1 (6 bases). The CDR3 is made up of 16 amino acids. V was shortened by 2 bases and J by 2 bases, with 15 bases between the two germline ends. Germline CDR1 reads ENHRY; CDR2 reads SYGVKD. CDR3 region: CAISEPENTGNYGYTF. CDR3 in DNA: TGTGCCATCAGTGAGCCCGAGAATACAGGGAACTATGGCTACACCTTC.

V gene TRBV4-1 combines with J gene TRBJ2-1, with a weak D call TRBD2 (6 bases). The CDR3 extends over 13 amino acids. Trimming stripped 0 bases from V and 10 bases from J, with 10 bases between. Germline CDR1 and CDR2: MGHRA and YSYEKL. The CDR3 loop is CASSQEKRGEQFF. The CDR3 DNA sequence: TGCGCCAGCAGCCAAGAGAAACGGGGGGAGCAGTTCTTC.

This clonotype was seen ten or more times. The J gene is TRBJ2-1, the V gene TRBV9, with D perhaps assigned TRBD1 or TRBD2 (5 bases each). CDR3 size: 15 residues. Germline V gives CDR1 SGDLS, CDR2 YYNGEE. V was pared by 4 bases and J by 1 base, with 12 bases between. The CDR3 DNA is TGTGCCAGCAGCCCATCGGGGCTGTCCTACAATGAGCAGTTCTTC. Amino acid sequence: CASSPSGLSYNEQFF.

V and J are TRBV29-1 and TRBJ1-4; the match to TRBD1 covers 7 bases. The J segment lost 4 bases and the V segment lost 5 bases, leaving 13 bases of the junction unmatched. Germline lookup yields CDR1 SQVTM and CDR2 ANQGSEA. This CDR3 contains 16 residues. The CDR3 loop is CSVRVDRVRGNEKLFF. The CDR3 coding sequence is TGCAGCGTTAGGGTCGACAGGGTGAGGGGTAATGAAAAACTGTTTTTT.

The chain couples TRBV30 to TRBJ1-5, with D tentatively TRBD1 (6 bases). V was cut by 0 bases and J by 3 bases, with 12 bases left in between. The CDR3 totals 15 residues. Germline V gene sequence: CDR1 GTSNPN, CDR2 SVGIG (reference sequence). Here the CDR3 DNA reads TGTGCCTGGAGTGTAACAGGGTGGGACAATCAGCCCCAGCATTTT. As protein: CAWSVTGWDNQPQHF.